What follows is one T cell receptor beta chain and its context. Its antigen is currently unknown. This specimen comes from a study of cytomegalovirus exposure and HLA in healthy donors. Primers for the PCR totalled 60 Vbeta and 13 Jbeta. Measured with immunoSEQ multiplex PCR; TCRdb has only the in-frame clones, and not every one. The data show over 100,000 clones, 65% to 75% seen once. Overall study results and limits: In a later analysis, TCR beta V- and J-gene trimming showed a link to a missense DCLRE1C variant. The study designated 150 to 200 TCR beta chains cytomegalovirus-associated. With further analysis later on, most CMV-associated TCR beta chains appeared HLA-restricted.

The sequencing sample was made of PBMCs. The receptor was isolated from a man aged 25 to 40 in good health and CMV-seropositive.

CDR3 residues: CASRLDSYNEQFF. As DNA, the CDR3 is TGTGCCAGCAGACTGGACAGCTACAATGAGCAGTTCTTC. This chain links TRBV11-2 with TRBJ2-1; D perhaps matches TRBD1 (6 bases). V lost 6 bases, J lost 3 bases, and 9 bases lay in between. CDR1 is SGHAT, CDR2 FQNNGV, per germline. The CDR3 loop spans 13 amino acids.